This TCR beta chain was obtained from a study of vaccination effects on CD4 cells after COVID-19. This clone was picked up a small number of times. Its target is not known. Germline V CDR1 and CDR2: MGHRA, YSYEKL. CDR3 length equals 15 residues. The V gene lost 0 bases and the J gene lost 4 bases, with 10 bases spanning the gap. In the ViraFEST assay, antigen-specific CD4+ clonotypes were identified by expansion after peptide-pool stimulation. Isolation of CD4+ T cells took place after about ten days of culture. Among the vaccine recipients, none had a prior SARS-CoV-2 infection, and nucleocapsid antibodies were negative. It was with about 10 IU/ml IL-2 and 9.5 to 10 ug/ml peptides that around 1.9 million PBMC per well were cultured. Days 3 and 7 were when half the medium was replaced with IL-2 medium. The repertoire was sequenced with immunoSEQ multiplex PCR; TCRdb's copy has only in-frame clones and lacks some. The sample includes roughly 20,000 clones, about 70% of them seen just once.

The chain links TRBV4-1 to TRBJ1-5, with D hard to call. This sequence was found in a human donor who received a COVID-19 vaccine. Here the sequenced sample was CD4+ T cells from PBMCs cultured with HCoV-229E spike peptides, taken before COVID-19 vaccination. DNA of the CDR3: TGCGCCAGCAGCCAAGACGGGAGTCAGAATCAGCCCCAGCATTTT. This translates into CASSQDGSQNQPQHF.